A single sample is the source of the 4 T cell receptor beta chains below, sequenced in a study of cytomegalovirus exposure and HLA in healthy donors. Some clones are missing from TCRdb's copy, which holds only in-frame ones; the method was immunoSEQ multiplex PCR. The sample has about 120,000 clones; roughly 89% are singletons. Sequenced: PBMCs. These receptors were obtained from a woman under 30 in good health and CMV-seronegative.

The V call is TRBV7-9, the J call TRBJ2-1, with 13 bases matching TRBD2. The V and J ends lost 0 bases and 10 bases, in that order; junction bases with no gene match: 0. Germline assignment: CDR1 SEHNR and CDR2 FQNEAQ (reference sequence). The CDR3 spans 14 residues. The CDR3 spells CASSLAGLAGEQFF. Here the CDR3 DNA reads TGTGCCAGCAGCTTAGCGGGACTAGCGGGAGAGCAGTTCTTC. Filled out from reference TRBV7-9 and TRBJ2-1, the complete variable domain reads DTGVSQNPRHKITKRGQNVTFRCDPISEHNRLYWYRQTLGQGPEFLTYFQNEAQLEKSRLLSDRFSAERPKGSFSTLEIQRTEQGDSAMYLCASSLAGLAGEQFFGPGTRLTVL.

CDR3: CASSPREGDEQYF. CDR3 coding DNA: TGTGCCAGCAGCCCCCGGGAGGGGGACGAGCAGTACTTC. The chain uses TRBV5-5 and TRBJ2-7; 8 nucleotides agree with TRBD2. Losses at the gene ends were 4 bases for V and 5 bases for J; bases not matched to a gene: 5. Per the germline V gene, CDR1 is SGHKS and CDR2 is YYEKEE (reference sequence). This CDR3 is 13 amino acids long. Filled out from reference TRBV5-5 and TRBJ2-7, the complete variable domain reads DAGVTQSPTHLIKTRGQQVTLRCSPISGHKSVSWYQQVLGQGPQFIFQYYEKEERGRGNFPDRFSARQFPNYSSELNVNALLLGDSALYLCASSPREGDEQYFGPGTRLTVT.

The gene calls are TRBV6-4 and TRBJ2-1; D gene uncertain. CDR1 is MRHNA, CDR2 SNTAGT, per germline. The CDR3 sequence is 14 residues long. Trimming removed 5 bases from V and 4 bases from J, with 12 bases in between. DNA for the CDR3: TGTGCCAGCAGTTTGTCAGATGAATACAATGAGCAGTTCTTC. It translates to CASSLSDEYNEQFF.

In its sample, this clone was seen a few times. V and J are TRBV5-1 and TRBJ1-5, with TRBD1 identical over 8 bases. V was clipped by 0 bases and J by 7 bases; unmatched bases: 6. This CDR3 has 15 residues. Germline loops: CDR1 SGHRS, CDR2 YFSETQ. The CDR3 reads CASSLAGQVSQPQHF. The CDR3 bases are TGCGCCAGCAGCTTGGCGGGACAGGTCAGCCAGCCCCAGCATTTT.